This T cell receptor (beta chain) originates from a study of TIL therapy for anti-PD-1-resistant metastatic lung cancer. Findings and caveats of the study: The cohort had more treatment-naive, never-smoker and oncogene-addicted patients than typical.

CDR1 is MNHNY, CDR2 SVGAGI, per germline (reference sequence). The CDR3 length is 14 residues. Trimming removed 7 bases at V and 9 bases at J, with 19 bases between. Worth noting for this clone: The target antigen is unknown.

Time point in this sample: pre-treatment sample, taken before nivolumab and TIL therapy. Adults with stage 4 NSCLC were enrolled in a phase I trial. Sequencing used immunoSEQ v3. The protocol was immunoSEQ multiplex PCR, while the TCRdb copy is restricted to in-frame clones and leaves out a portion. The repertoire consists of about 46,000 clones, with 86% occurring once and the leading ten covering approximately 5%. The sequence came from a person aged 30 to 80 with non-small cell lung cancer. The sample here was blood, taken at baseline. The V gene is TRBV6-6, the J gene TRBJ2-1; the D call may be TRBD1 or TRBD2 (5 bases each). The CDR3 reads CASTPGLPGGEQFF. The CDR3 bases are TGTGCCAGCACCCCCGGGCTCCCTGGGGGTGAGCAGTTCTTC.